The 22 T cell receptor beta chains reported below all come from one sample, sequenced in a study of cytomegalovirus exposure and HLA in healthy donors. PCR employed 60 Vbeta and 13 Jbeta primers. This table comes from immunoSEQ multiplex PCR, and its TCRdb copy is limited to in-frame clones, with some not included. The profile shows about 130,000 clones, around 77% of them singletons. Sequenced input: PBMCs. The source is a woman in her fifties or sixties in good health and CMV-seronegative.

This chain uses TRBV7-8 with TRBJ2-5, with 13 bases that match TRBD2. Per the germline V gene, CDR1 is SGHVS and CDR2 is FQNEAQ. The J segment lost 1 base and the V segment lost 7 bases, leaving 12 bases of the junction unmatched. The CDR3 is 18 amino acids. In DNA form, the CDR3 reads TGTGCCAGCACCCGAGGGTTACTAGCGGGAGGGCCCCAAGAGACCCAGTACTTC. Protein: CASTRGLLAGGPQETQYF.

The V gene is TRBV6-5, the J gene TRBJ1-2, with TRBD1 matching over 9 bases. Germline V lookup: CDR1 MNHEY, CDR2 SVGAGI. V shed 4 bases and J 4 bases; nucleotides not matched to a gene: 4. The CDR3 covers 14 residues. The CDR3 here is CASSSGQGGYGYTF. CDR3 nucleotide sequence: TGTGCCAGCAGTTCGGGACAGGGCGGCTATGGCTACACCTTC.

This clone was detected once. The rearrangement joins TRBV5-5 to TRBJ2-1; 9 bases map to TRBD1. J gave up 4 bases and V 3 bases, and 8 bases lay outside the gene matches. The CDR3 runs 16 residues. Per the germline V gene, CDR1 is SGHKS and CDR2 is YYEKEE (reference sequence). The DNA of the CDR3 is TGTGCCAGCAGCTCGGTTACAGGGGGCCCTTACAATGAGCAGTTCTTC. This codes for CASSSVTGGPYNEQFF.

The chain recombines TRBV5-1 with TRBJ2-5; maybe TRBD2 (5 bases). The CDR3 is 16 amino acids. The V end lost 4 bases, the J end lost 5 bases, and 21 bases lay between the germline ends. Germline-derived CDR1 and CDR2 are SGHRS and YFSETQ. The CDR3 DNA sequence: TGCGCCAGCAGCCCCGATGAGGGTGAATGTTGGGAGACCCAGTACTTC. Protein: CASSPDEGECWETQYF.

A few counts support this clone. The chain has TRBV18 and TRBJ1-6; D call uncertain. The CDR3 is 15 residues long. CDR1 is KGHSH and CDR2 is LQKENI in the germline V gene. The V and J ends lost 3 bases and 8 bases respectively, with 14 bases between them. The CDR3 loop is CASSPTPATDSPLHF. CDR3 DNA: TGTGCCAGCTCACCCACCCCCGCCACGGATTCACCCCTCCACTTT. Based on the CDR3 plus reference TRBV18 and TRBJ1-6, the full variable domain is NAGVMQNPRHLVRRRGQEARLRCSPMKGHSHVYWYRQLPEEGLKFMVYLQKENIIDESGMPKERFSAEFPKEGPSILRIQQVVRGDSAAYFCASSPTPATDSPLHFGNGTRLTVT.

The chain has TRBV6-4 and TRBJ2-3; the D gene is possibly TRBD2 (6 bases). Germline V gene sequence: CDR1 MRHNA, CDR2 SNTAGT. The CDR3 runs 13 residues. Trimming cost V 4 bases and J 4 bases, with 9 bases left between them. The CDR3 DNA follows: TGTGCCAGCAGTGTGGCTAGCGCAGATACGCAGTATTTT. This gives the protein CASSVASADTQYF.

CDR3 residues: CASSPWQDNSPLHF. DNA for the CDR3: TGTGCCAGCTCACCTTGGCAGGATAATTCACCCCTCCACTTT. The V call is TRBV18, the J call TRBJ1-6; no firm D call. Germline lookup yields CDR1 KGHSH and CDR2 LQKENI. The CDR3 consists of 14 residues. Trimming pared 3 bases from V and 5 bases from J, leaving 8 bases between. Using reference TRBV18 and TRBJ1-6 for the parts outside the CDR3, the full variable domain is NAGVMQNPRHLVRRRGQEARLRCSPMKGHSHVYWYRQLPEEGLKFMVYLQKENIIDESGMPKERFSAEFPKEGPSILRIQQVVRGDSAAYFCASSPWQDNSPLHFGNGTRLTVT.

In its sample, this clone was seen a few times. The chain links TRBV10-3 to TRBJ2-6; possible D gene TRBD1, 6 bases. CDR1 and CDR2 from the germline V gene are ENHRY and SYGVKD. This CDR3 has 15 residues. Trimming left V 7 bases short and J 0 bases short, with 10 bases between. CDR3 sequence reads: CAITEGGSGANVLTF. CDR3 in DNA: TGTGCCATCACTGAAGGGGGCTCTGGGGCCAACGTCCTGACTTTC.

The chain is built from TRBV27 and TRBJ2-1; 12 nucleotides line up with TRBD2. The CDR3 is made up of 16 amino acids. V lost 5 bases and J lost 6; bases outside the gene matches: 8. CDR1 and CDR2 from the germline V gene are MNHEY and SMNVEV (reference sequence). CDR3 sequence (DNA): TGTGCCAGCAGTCCCCTCATACTAGCGGGAGGCAATGAGCAGTTCTTC. It codes for CASSPLILAGGNEQFF.

This clone turned up a few times. The chain employs TRBV5-1 and TRBJ2-3; 10 bases fit TRBD2. J was trimmed by 1 base and V by 4 bases; bases with no gene match: 6. The CDR3 is made up of 16 amino acids. The germline gives CDR1 SGHRS, CDR2 YFSETQ. Here the CDR3 DNA reads TGCGCCAGCAGCCGGTGGGGGACTAGCGGCACAGATACGCAGTATTTT. Translating gives CASSRWGTSGTDTQYF.

As DNA, the CDR3 is TGTGCCATCAGTGAAGAGGAAAACTATGGCTACACCTTC. Translation: CAISEEENYGYTF. The chain is built from TRBV10-3 and TRBJ1-2; no firm D call. The germline gives CDR1 ENHRY, CDR2 SYGVKD. This CDR3 has 13 amino acids. Trimming removed 3 bases from V and 2 bases from J, with 7 bases in between.

This clone appeared once. The chain joins TRBV27 to TRBJ2-7; 9 bases are shared with TRBD1. In germline, CDR1 is MNHEY, CDR2 SMNVEV (reference sequence). This CDR3 has 19 residues. V lost 4 bases to trimming and J lost 0 bases; unmatched junction nucleotides: 16. The CDR3 bases are TGTGCCAGCAGTTCTTTGACCGGGACAGGGATAGAGAGCTCCTACGAGCAGTACTTC. Amino acids: CASSSLTGTGIESSYEQYF.

This clone turned up a few times. The CDR3 sequence: CASSDRSNQPQHF. Here the CDR3 DNA reads TGTGCCAGCAGTGACAGGAGCAATCAGCCCCAGCATTTT. The chain joins TRBV25-1 to TRBJ1-5; D gene unclear. Germline CDR1 and CDR2: MGHDK and SYGVNS. The CDR3 is 13 amino acids. Trimming shortened V by 3 bases and J by 1 base, and 4 bases separated the two germline ends.

This chain links TRBV7-2 with TRBJ1-4; no reliable D call. Germline values: CDR1 SGHTA, CDR2 FQGNSA. The CDR3 totals 13 residues. V was shortened by 0 bases and J by 13 bases, with 12 bases between the two germline ends. Written as DNA, the CDR3 is TGTGCCAGCAGCTTAGCGGGCCTCCCTCCACTGTTTTTT. Translating gives CASSLAGLPPLFF.

The V gene is TRBV7-2, the J gene TRBJ1-1; 7 bases are a match to TRBD1. CDR1 is SGHTA and CDR2 is FQGNSA in the germline V gene. The V gene end was trimmed by 4 bases and the J gene end by 6 bases; junction bases not matched to a gene: 8. The CDR3 is 14 amino acids. The CDR3 DNA reads as TGTGCCAGCAGCTATAGAGGGGGCAGGGCTGAAGCTTTCTTT. Translation gives CASSYRGGRAEAFF. Filled out from reference TRBV7-2 and TRBJ1-1, the complete variable domain reads GAGVSQSPSNKVTEKGKDVELRCDPISGHTALYWYRQSLGQGLEFLIYFQGNSAPDKSGLPSDRFSAERTGGSVSTLTIQRTQQEDSAVYLCASSYRGGRAEAFFGQGTRLTVV.

This clone was seen a handful of times. V usage is TRBV7-2 and J usage is TRBJ2-3; possibly TRBD2 for D (5 bases). CDR3 length: 14 residues. The germline CDR1 and CDR2 sequences are SGHTA and FQGNSA. The V gene lost 2 bases and the J gene lost 6 bases, with 12 bases spanning the gap. The CDR3 DNA reads TGTGCCAGCAGCTTAAGAGGGTTAGCCGATACGCAGTATTTT. Its translation is CASSLRGLADTQYF.

The V and J genes are TRBV28 and TRBJ2-1, with TRBD1 identical over 7 bases. The CDR3 contains 15 residues. The germline CDR1 and CDR2 sequences are MDHEN and SYDVKM. The trim removed 6 bases at V and 0 bases at J, leaving 5 bases unmatched. This CDR3 is CASSRGQLSYNEQFF. The CDR3, as DNA: TGTGCCAGCAGCCGGGGACAGCTCTCCTACAATGAGCAGTTCTTC.

The chain recombines TRBV4-2 with TRBJ1-1, with 7 bases aligning to TRBD1. The germline V gene has CDR1 LGHNA and CDR2 YNFKEQ. The CDR3 sequence is 12 residues long. The junction had 0 bases not matched to a gene; V was cut back by 7 bases and J by 1 base. The CDR3 loop reads CASTGGNTEAFF. The CDR3 DNA sequence: TGTGCCAGCACAGGGGGGAACACTGAAGCTTTCTTT.

This clone was observed a single time. This chain joins TRBV30 and TRBJ2-3; 10 bases align to TRBD1. The J segment lost 5 bases and the V segment lost 5 bases, leaving 10 bases of the junction unmatched. In germline, CDR1 is GTSNPN, CDR2 SVGIG (reference sequence). This CDR3 spans 15 amino acids. The CDR3, as DNA: TGTGCCTGGGCGGGGGACAGGGGACCCATAGATACGCAGTATTTT. Translating it yields CAWAGDRGPIDTQYF.

V and J are TRBV7-3 and TRBJ2-7; D is possibly TRBD1 (6 bases). Germline CDR1 is SGHTA and CDR2 is FQGTGA. The CDR3 contains 14 residues. Between the trimmed V and J ends, which lost 4 bases and 3 bases, there was a span of 13 bases. The DNA of the CDR3 is TGTGCCAGCAGCTCGGACAGCGATAGCTACGAGCAGTACTTC. Amino acids: CASSSDSDSYEQYF.

The chain uses TRBV5-1 and TRBJ2-3; TRBD1 aligns across 10 bases. Germline V gene lookup returns CDR1 SGHRS and CDR2 YFSETQ. CDR3 length: 15 amino acids. Trimming took 4 bases from V and 5 from J; bases not matched to a gene: 7. The DNA of the CDR3 is TGCGCCAGCAGCGAAGACAGGGGGCATGGAGATACGCAGTATTTT. Amino acids: CASSEDRGHGDTQYF.

This clone has only a few counts. The chain combines TRBV6-5 with TRBJ1-1; 7 positions agree with TRBD1. V shed 1 base, J shed 1 base, and the junction held 6 bases outside the gene matches. Germline assignment: CDR1 MNHEY and CDR2 SVGAGI. There are 16 residues in the CDR3. The CDR3 coding sequence is TGTGCCAGCAGTTACTTGACAGGGCATGGGAACACTGAAGCTTTCTTT. It yields the protein CASSYLTGHGNTEAFF.